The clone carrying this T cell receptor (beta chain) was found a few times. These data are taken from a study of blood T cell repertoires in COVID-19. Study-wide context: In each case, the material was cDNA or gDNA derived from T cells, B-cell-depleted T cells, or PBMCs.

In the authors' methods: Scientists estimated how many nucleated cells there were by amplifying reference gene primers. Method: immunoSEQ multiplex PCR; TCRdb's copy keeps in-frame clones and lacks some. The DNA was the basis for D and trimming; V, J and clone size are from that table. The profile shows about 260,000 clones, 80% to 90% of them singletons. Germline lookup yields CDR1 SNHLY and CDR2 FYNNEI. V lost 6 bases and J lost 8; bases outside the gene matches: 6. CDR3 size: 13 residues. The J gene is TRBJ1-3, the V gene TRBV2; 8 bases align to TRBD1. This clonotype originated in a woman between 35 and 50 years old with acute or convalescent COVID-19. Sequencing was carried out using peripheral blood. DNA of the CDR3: TGTGCCAGCAGCCCCGGGACAGGTTACACCATATATTTT. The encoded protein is CASSPGTGYTIYF.